This T cell receptor beta chain was documented in a study of T cells in localized non-small cell lung cancer. The study's findings and limits: Higher blood T cell density tracked longer overall survival. Uninvolved nearby lung showed the greatest T cell clonality, exceeding that found in tumor.

The CDR3 runs 15 residues. Trimming pared 6 bases from V and 4 bases from J, leaving 16 bases between. Germline V gene data show CDR1 as SNHLY and CDR2 as FYNNEI. TCRdb's copy holds only in-frame clones and misses some; the assay was immunoSEQ multiplex PCR. The profile shows roughly 34,000 clones, roughly nine tenths of them singletons. Comment on this clone: Its antigen is currently unknown.

The chain uses TRBV2 and TRBJ1-3; D not resolved. The TCR sequence derives from a man between 40 and 70 years old with stage III lung adenocarcinoma. The source was peripheral blood mononuclear cells, collected before any cancer treatment. The CDR3 coding sequence is TGTGCCAGCAGCCGGGGAGTGCCTGGGGGAAACACCATATATTTT. Its translation: CASSRGVPGGNTIYF.